A single sample gave rise to the 28 T cell receptor beta chains below, sequenced in a study of T cells in Graves' hyperthyroidism and ophthalmopathy. TCR beta CDR3 sequences were amplified from RNA transcripts. First-round RT-PCR targeting the TCR CDR3 was performed with the HTBI primer set. TCRdb ran MiXCR on the multiplex PCR reads and lists one entry per CDR3 protein. Of hundreds of thousands of distinct CDR3 sequences in the sample, less than 25% were seen once. Sequenced: blood. These receptors were collected from a man aged 30 to 45 with Graves' ophthalmopathy.

This clonotype was observed a handful of times. This rearrangement joins TRBV5-1 to TRBJ2-1; 8 bases are shared with TRBD2. After removal of 2 bases from V and 6 bases from J, the junction contained 7 bases not matched to a gene. CDR1 SGHRS and CDR2 YFSETQ come from the germline V gene. This CDR3 spans 15 amino acids. CDR3 in DNA: TGCGCCAGCAGCTTAGACGCGGGAGGCCTCAATGAGCAGTTCTTC. It yields the protein CASSLDAGGLNEQFF.

The chain is built from TRBV28 and TRBJ1-6, with D unclear. This CDR3 is 12 amino acids long. V was trimmed by 6 bases and J by 13 bases, leaving 13 bases between them. The V gene's germline CDR1 is MDHEN and CDR2 SYDVKM. CDR3: CASRIRPDPLHF. CDR3 in DNA: TGTGCCAGCAGAATTAGACCGGATCCCCTCCACTTT.

This clonotype was observed a few times. The chain employs TRBV20-1 and TRBJ2-1; 11 bases align to TRBD2. V lost 3 bases, J lost 4 bases, and 2 bases stayed unmatched. Germline V gene lookup returns CDR1 DFQATT and CDR2 SNEGSKA (reference sequence). This CDR3 contains 14 residues. Written as DNA, the CDR3 is TGCAGTGCTAGTCCTAGCGGGAGGTACAATGAGCAGTTCTTC. This gives the protein CSASPSGRYNEQFF.

This clonotype was detected many times. CDR3 sequence (DNA): TGTGCCAGCTCACCCAACGGACAGTCCTACGAGCAGTACTTC. As protein: CASSPNGQSYEQYF. This chain connects TRBV18 to TRBJ2-7; the D gene is possibly TRBD1 (6 bases). The CDR3 is 14 residues long. Per germline, CDR1 KGHSH and CDR2 LQKENI. V was clipped by 3 bases and J by 1 base, with 10 bases between them.

This clonotype was picked up many times. Possible read error: a much larger clone is one base away. The CDR3 DNA is TGTGCCTGGAGTGTACCTGGGGGAGGGCAAGAGACCCGGTACTTC. It codes for CAWSVPGGGQETRYF. This chain links TRBV30 with TRBJ2-5; 7 positions match TRBD2. CDR1 and CDR2 from the germline V gene are GTSNPN and SVGIG (reference sequence). The CDR3 runs to 15 residues. The full variable domain, with the rest looked up from reference TRBV30 and TRBJ2-5, is SQTIHQWPATLVQPVGSPLSLECTVEGTSNPNLYWYRQAAGRGLQLLFYSVGIGQISSEVPQNLSASRPQDRQFILSSKKLLLSDSGFYLCAWSVPGGGQETRYFGPGTRLLVL.

The chain has TRBV27 and TRBJ1-3, with no clear D. CDR3 size: 16 residues. The ends were cut back, 11 bases at V and 0 bases at J, with 20 bases in the middle. Looked up from germline, CDR1 is MNHEY and CDR2 is SMNVEV (reference sequence). The CDR3, as DNA: TGTGCCGGTCCTTCACGACGGGAGCGCTCTGGAAACACCATATATTTT. This sequence encodes CAGPSRRERSGNTIYF.

This clonotype has just a few counts. V and J are TRBV20-1 and TRBJ2-2; possibly TRBD1 for D (5 bases). The germline V and J ends were trimmed by 2 bases and 0 bases, with 7 bases remaining between them. The CDR3 runs to 14 residues. Germline CDR1 DFQATT, CDR2 SNEGSKA (reference sequence). The CDR3 protein is CSARQGSNTGELFF. CDR3 bases: TGCAGTGCTAGACAGGGTTCGAACACCGGGGAGCTGTTTTTT.

As DNA, the CDR3 is TGTGCCAGCAGTAAGGGACTTAGGCGGACCCAGTACTTC. Protein product: CASSKGLRRTQYF. The chain employs TRBV27 and TRBJ2-5; perhaps TRBD2 as D (6 bases). Trimming stripped 5 bases from V and 7 bases from J, with 14 bases between. This CDR3 is built from 13 residues. Germline V gene sequence: CDR1 MNHEY, CDR2 SMNVEV (reference sequence).

In its sample, this clonotype was seen a few times. The chain combines TRBV7-9 with TRBJ2-1; D unresolved. The CDR3 runs to 15 residues. Trimming took 7 bases from V and 0 from J, leaving 13 bases between them. Germline CDR1 and CDR2: SEHNR and FQNEAQ (reference sequence). CDR3 sequence: CASTQDGVSYNEQFF. For the CDR3, the DNA is TGTGCCAGCACCCAGGACGGAGTCTCCTACAATGAGCAGTTCTTC.

The V and J genes are TRBV14 and TRBJ1-4; D ambiguous. The CDR3 loop spans 13 amino acids. The V gene lost 1 base and the J gene lost 8 bases, with 8 bases spanning the gap. The germline gives CDR1 SGHDN, CDR2 FVKESK. CDR3 nucleotide sequence: TGTGCCAGCAGCCAAGGATACGGGGAAAAACTGTTTTTT. Translation gives CASSQGYGEKLFF.

The table lists this clonotype with many counts. J is TRBJ2-3 and V is TRBV27, with no clear D. CDR3 length: 14 amino acids. The germline CDR1 and CDR2 sequences are MNHEY and SMNVEV (reference sequence). The ends were cut back, 6 bases at V and 6 bases at J, with 16 bases in the middle. This CDR3 is CASRVEIAGDTQYF. In DNA, the CDR3 is TGTGCCAGCAGGGTTGAGATCGCCGGGGATACGCAGTATTTT.

This clonotype was detected only a few times. The chain links TRBV5-4 to TRBJ2-5; 7 nucleotides agree with TRBD2. J gave up 0 bases and V 3 bases, and 8 bases lay outside the gene matches. This CDR3 spans 16 amino acids. Germline V gene data show CDR1 as SGHNT and CDR2 as YYREEE (reference sequence). CDR3 bases: TGTGCCAGCAGCTGGGGGGGGACCGCGTACCAAGAGACCCAGTACTTC. It specifies CASSWGGTAYQETQYF.

This clonotype has ten or more counts. The genes are TRBV5-1 and TRBJ2-1; 13 positions agree with TRBD2. Germline CDR1 reads SGHRS; CDR2 reads YFSETQ. The CDR3 is made up of 15 amino acids. Trimming at V came to 3 bases and at J to 6 bases, leaving 3 bases not matched to a gene. The CDR3 DNA reads TGCGCCAGCAGCTCCCGGACTAGCGGGGGCAATGAGCAGTTCTTC. It encodes CASSSRTSGGNEQFF.

This clonotype occurred many times. The V and J genes are TRBV5-1 and TRBJ1-1; possibly TRBD1 for D (5 bases). The CDR3 is 13 residues long. V lost 4 bases to trimming and J lost 6 bases, with 13 bases between them. Germline V gene sequence: CDR1 SGHRS, CDR2 YFSETQ. The CDR3 bases are TGCGCCAGCAGCCCTCAGGGTAGAGCTGAAGCTTTCTTT. Protein: CASSPQGRAEAFF.

This clonotype was counted a few times. The chain employs TRBV6-1 and TRBJ1-5; D not certain. The CDR3 is 13 amino acids. The ends were cut back, 6 bases at V and 0 bases at J, with 6 bases in the middle. The germline V gene has CDR1 MNHNS and CDR2 SASEGT. DNA of the CDR3: TGTGCCAGCAGACCCAATAGCAATCAGCCCCAGCATTTT. It yields the protein CASRPNSNQPQHF.

This clonotype was seen a few times. This chain links TRBV6-6 with TRBJ1-2; maybe TRBD1 (6 bases). Looked up from germline, CDR1 is MNHNY and CDR2 is SVGAGI (reference sequence). CDR3 length: 15 residues. Trimming removed 0 bases at V and 4 bases at J, with 12 bases between. In DNA form, the CDR3 reads TGTGCCAGCAGTTACTCGTGGGGGGGCGGCTATGGCTACACCTTC. Protein sequence: CASSYSWGGGYGYTF.

This clonotype was seen only a few times. The chain employs TRBV12-3 or TRBV12-4 and TRBJ2-1, with D unclear. The CDR3 extends over 15 amino acids. Trimming cost V 1 base and J 7 bases, with 14 bases left between them. The CDR3 protein is CASSLGQLGDNEQFF. The CDR3 DNA reads as TGTGCCAGCAGTTTAGGGCAGTTAGGTGATAATGAGCAGTTCTTC.

The rearrangement uses TRBV5-1 and TRBJ1-1; the match to TRBD1 covers 10 bases. The germline CDR1 and CDR2 sequences are SGHRS and YFSETQ. CDR3 length equals 16 residues. Germline trimming cut 5 bases from V and 0 bases from J; bases unmatched to any gene: 7. This chain's CDR3 is CASRGTGANMNTEAFF. For the CDR3, the DNA is TGCGCCAGCAGAGGGACAGGGGCCAACATGAACACTGAAGCTTTCTTT.

This clonotype was counted at least ten times. The chain uses TRBV12-5 and TRBJ1-4; 7 bases are shared with TRBD1. The germline V gene has CDR1 LGHNT and CDR2 FRNRAP. V lost 6 bases, J lost 7 bases, and 14 bases stayed unmatched. This CDR3 has 16 residues. The CDR3 DNA is TGTGCTAGTGGCGAACCACCGGGACAGACGAGTGAAAAACTGTTTTTT. This codes for CASGEPPGQTSEKLFF.

This clonotype was seen more than once but under ten times. V gene TRBV28 combines with J gene TRBJ2-1; D uncertain. CDR3 length: 13 residues. Germline CDR1 reads MDHEN; CDR2 reads SYDVKM. V gave up 8 bases and J gave up 0 bases, with 8 bases separating them. The CDR3 nucleotides are TGTGCCAGCGACAACCTCTCCTACAATGAGCAGTTCTTC. It is translated as CASDNLSYNEQFF.

There are many counts of this clonotype. The chain links TRBV20-1 to TRBJ2-1; 11 bases are shared with TRBD2. Germline V CDR1 and CDR2: DFQATT, SNEGSKA (reference sequence). Trimming cost V 1 base and J 3 bases; bases outside gene matches: 14. The length of the CDR3 is 19 residues. CDR3 loop: CSARARLAGLPWGYNEQFF. CDR3 coding DNA: TGCAGTGCTAGAGCCAGACTAGCGGGATTACCCTGGGGCTACAATGAGCAGTTCTTC.

This clonotype has a count of ten or more. This sequence joins TRBV20-1 and TRBJ1-5; D ambiguous. V was clipped by 3 bases and J by 0 bases, with 9 bases between them. The CDR3 covers 14 residues. Germline V lookup: CDR1 DFQATT, CDR2 SNEGSKA (reference sequence). CDR3 region: CSASAGYSNQPQHF. The DNA of the CDR3 is TGCAGTGCTAGTGCGGGGTATAGCAATCAGCCCCAGCATTTT.

On this clonotype: Relative to the germline gene, one junction end is altered; a read error may explain this. This chain uses TRBV4-1 with TRBJ1-1; TRBD1 matches 7 bases. CDR3 length: 14 amino acids. Germline CDR1 and CDR2: MGHRA and YSYEKL. This CDR3 is CASRGRGRATVAFF. The CDR3 DNA reads as TGCGCCAGCAGGGGAAGGGGGCGCGCCACTGTAGCTTTCTTT.

At least ten counts were recorded for this clonotype. This chain connects TRBV5-1 to TRBJ2-2; D uncertain. This CDR3 spans 15 amino acids. Germline V gene data show CDR1 as SGHRS and CDR2 as YFSETQ. The V end lost 3 bases, the J end lost 0 bases, and 9 bases lay between the germline ends. DNA of the CDR3: TGCGCCAGCAGCTCCGACTCTTCGAACACCGGGGAGCTGTTTTTT. It is translated as CASSSDSSNTGELFF.

The chain recombines TRBV19 with TRBJ2-1; TRBD2 agrees at 11 bases. Germline assignment: CDR1 LNHDA and CDR2 SQIVND (reference sequence). The CDR3 is 18 amino acids. The ends lost 8 bases at V and 9 bases at J; junction bases unmatched: 21. The CDR3 DNA reads as TGTGCCAGTCGTCCTCTCTCTTCGACTAGCGGGGCAAAAGGTGAGCAGTTCTTC. This codes for CASRPLSSTSGAKGEQFF.

This clonotype was detected ten times or more. The V call is TRBV27, the J call TRBJ1-5; D not resolved. The V gene lost 0 bases and the J gene lost 3 bases, with 6 bases spanning the gap. This CDR3 contains 14 residues. Germline V gene data show CDR1 as MNHEY and CDR2 as SMNVEV (reference sequence). DNA for the CDR3: TGTGCCAGCAGTTTATCCAGTTTCAATCAGCCCCAGCATTTT. This translates into CASSLSSFNQPQHF.

In this sample, this clonotype turned up a few times. The chain couples TRBV6-1 to TRBJ1-2; D not certain. V dropped 5 bases and J dropped 4 bases, with 8 bases sitting between them. The CDR3 runs to 12 residues. Looked up from germline, CDR1 is MNHNS and CDR2 is SASEGT. CDR3 coding DNA: TGTGCCAGCAGTCGGGCAGGCTATGGCTACACCTTC. Translating gives CASSRAGYGYTF.

This chain joins TRBV12-3 or TRBV12-4 and TRBJ2-3; D is uncertain. Trimming shortened V by 10 bases and J by 2 bases, and 10 bases separated the two germline ends. The CDR3 loop spans 12 amino acids. The CDR3 DNA reads as TGTGCCAACTCTATTTCCACAGATACGCAGTATTTT. Its protein is CANSISTDTQYF.